These 8 T cell receptor beta chains were sequenced from one sample in a study of CD4 T cells in relation to SARS-CoV-2 and coronaviruses. Before the COVID-19 pandemic, during about 2011-2019, CD4+ T cells were taken from unexposed donors. CD4+ T cells were isolated from the cells after 10 days of culture. The assay was immunoSEQ multiplex PCR, and TCRdb's table has in-frame clones only and misses some. Among tens of thousands of clones, approximately 78% were seen once, and the ten largest hold roughly 20%. These receptors have no identified antigens. Sequences were obtained from CD4+ T cells from PBMCs, cultured in vitro. The receptors here all came from a human donor in good health.

This chain uses TRBV11-2 with TRBJ2-3, with 7 bases matching TRBD2. This CDR3 spans 17 amino acids. Germline loops: CDR1 SGHAT, CDR2 FQNNGV. With 5 bases clipped from V and 3 bases from J, the junction kept 14 bases outside the gene matches. CDR3: CASSPGRAGVGTDTQYF. As DNA, the CDR3 is TGTGCCAGCAGCCCCGGCCGGGCGGGAGTGGGAACAGATACGCAGTATTTT.

The gene calls are TRBV2 and TRBJ2-1; 9 positions match TRBD2. Trimming removed 6 bases from V and 3 bases from J; junction bases left unmatched: 6. CDR3 size: 15 residues. The germline V gene encodes CDR1 SNHLY and CDR2 FYNNEI. Here the CDR3 reads CASSPGTSYYNEQFF. The CDR3 DNA reads TGTGCCAGCAGCCCCGGGACTAGCTACTACAATGAGCAGTTCTTC.

The rearrangement joins TRBV18 to TRBJ2-7, with D perhaps TRBD1 or TRBD2 (5 bases each). Looked up from germline, CDR1 is KGHSH and CDR2 is LQKENI. Trimming took off 8 bases at V and 7 bases at J, with 21 bases between the two ends. The CDR3 covers 14 residues. This CDR3 reads CASGSGHEVGEQYF. CDR3 nucleotide sequence: TGTGCCAGCGGGAGCGGACACGAGGTGGGGGAGCAGTACTTC.

The genes are TRBV5-1 and TRBJ1-4, with D perhaps TRBD1 (5 bases). The CDR3 has 15 amino acids. Germline values: CDR1 SGHRS, CDR2 YFSETQ. The germline V and J ends were trimmed by 4 bases and 1 base, with 11 bases remaining between them. The CDR3 sequence is CASSPGDLTNEKLFF. DNA of the CDR3: TGCGCCAGCAGCCCCGGGGACCTAACTAATGAAAAACTGTTTTTT. The variable domain in full, completed from reference TRBV5-1 and TRBJ1-4, reads KAGVTQTPRYLIKTRGQQVTLSCSPISGHRSVSWYQQTPGQGLQFLFEYFSETQRNKGNFPGRFSGRQFSNSRSEMNVSTLELGDSALYLCASSPGDLTNEKLFFGSGTQLSVL.

The rearrangement joins TRBV6-9 to TRBJ1-1, with a tentative D call TRBD1 (5 bases). Germline values: CDR1 MNHGY, CDR2 SVAAGI. V lost 6 bases and J 7 bases, leaving 21 bases between the germline ends. The CDR3 consists of 15 residues. The CDR3 nucleotides are TGTGCCAGCAGCCTAAACGGGACGGGTTATTATGAAGCTTTCTTT. Translating it yields CASSLNGTGYYEAFF.

The chain is built from TRBV29-1 and TRBJ1-2; D not resolved. CDR1 is SQVTM and CDR2 is ANQGSEA in the germline V gene. This CDR3 is 13 amino acids long. V shed 0 bases and J shed 5 bases, with 10 bases lying between them. The CDR3 coding sequence is TGCAGCGTTGAAGATCGGAACACATATGGCTACACCTTC. Protein: CSVEDRNTYGYTF.

The V and J genes are TRBV11-2 and TRBJ2-1; TRBD1 agrees at 8 bases. This CDR3 comprises 15 residues. The trim removed 3 bases at V and 4 bases at J, leaving 5 bases unmatched. Germline V gives CDR1 SGHAT, CDR2 FQNNGV. The CDR3 loop is CASSLTGDPYNEQFF. The CDR3 bases are TGTGCCAGCAGCTTGACAGGGGACCCTTACAATGAGCAGTTCTTC. The variable domain in full, with the rest retrieved from reference TRBV11-2 and TRBJ2-1, is EAGVAQSPRYKIIEKRQSVAFWCNPISGHATLYWYQQILGQGPKLLIQFQNNGVVDDSQLPKDRFSAERLKGVDSTLKIQPAKLEDSAVYLCASSLTGDPYNEQFFGPGTRLTVL.

The J gene is TRBJ2-7, the V gene TRBV27; no definite D call. Per the germline V gene, CDR1 is MNHEY and CDR2 is SMNVEV (reference sequence). The CDR3 sequence is 19 residues long. The V and J ends lost 4 bases and 11 bases respectively, with 36 bases between them. CDR3 sequence reads: CASSSPALPHKGLSFFEYF. Written as DNA, the CDR3 is TGTGCCAGCAGTTCCCCGGCCCTCCCCCACAAGGGCCTCTCCTTTTTCGAGTACTTC.